This T cell receptor beta chain was identified in a study of post-analysis software for immune sequencing data. TCR beta cDNA libraries included unique molecular identifiers. MiXCR, run by TCRdb on the PCR reads, gives a single entry per CDR3 protein. The table has more than 350,000 distinct CDR3 sequences, 35% to 45% seen once. In germline, CDR1 is LNHNV, CDR2 YYDKDF (reference sequence). This CDR3 has 17 amino acids. V dropped 3 bases and J dropped 7; count of bases not matched to a gene: 12. Note on this clonotype: Its antigen is unidentified.

Study-wide points: In patients, TRBV5-6, TRBV5-1 and TRBV20-1 belonged to five TRBV segments found more frequently than in controls.

Sample: blood. The sequence was collected from a girl aged 2-10 years with multiple sclerosis. The gene calls are TRBV15 and TRBJ2-7; TRBD2 aligns across 13 bases. The CDR3, as DNA: TGTGCCACCAGCAGGTACACCGGGACTAGCGGGACGAATGAGCAGTACTTC. Protein: CATSRYTGTSGTNEQYF.